This T cell receptor beta chain is drawn from a study of T cells in women clearing cervical HPV infection. Study summary: Only a few women had HLA typing results available.

Whole-study results and caveats: CIN3+ cases had significantly higher TCR repertoire richness than controls, but evenness did not differ.

On this clone itself: Its antigen is currently unknown. The CDR3 end falls 3 residues outside the read, so it is completed with the germline J gene.

HPV was found by MY09/MY11 PCR and dot-blot genotyping. Trimming at V came to 2 bases and at J to 2 bases, leaving 19 bases not matched to a gene. CDR1 and CDR2 from the germline V gene are DFQATT and SNEGSKA (reference sequence). This CDR3 has 20 amino acids. TCR beta CDR3 amplified by multiplex PCR from roughly 1,100 ng genomic DNA. Method: immunoSEQ multiplex PCR; TCRdb's copy keeps in-frame clones and lacks some. Its table records around 30,000 clones. Sequencing used blood buffy coat. The V and J genes are TRBV20-1 and TRBJ1-5; 9 positions agree with TRBD1. The receptor's source is a woman between 18 and 70 years old with a cervical HPV16 infection that either progressed to CIN3+ or cleared (not recorded which). CDR3 bases read: TGCAGTGCTAGACTTCCTAGGGACAGGGATTCCCCCTATGGCAATCAGCCC. Its translation: CSARLPRDRDSPYGNQP. The full CDR3 protein reads CSARLPRDRDSPYGNQPQHF.